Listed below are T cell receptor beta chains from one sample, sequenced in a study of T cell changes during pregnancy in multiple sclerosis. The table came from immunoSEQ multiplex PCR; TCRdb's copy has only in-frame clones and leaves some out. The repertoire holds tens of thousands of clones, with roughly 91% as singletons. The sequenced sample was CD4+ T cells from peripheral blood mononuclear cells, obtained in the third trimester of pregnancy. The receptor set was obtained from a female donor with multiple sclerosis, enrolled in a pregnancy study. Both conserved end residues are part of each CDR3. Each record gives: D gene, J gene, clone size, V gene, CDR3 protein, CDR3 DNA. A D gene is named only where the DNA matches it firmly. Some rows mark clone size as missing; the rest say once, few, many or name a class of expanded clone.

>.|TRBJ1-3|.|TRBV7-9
CASSTDGGSGNTIYF
TGTGCCAGCAGCACGGACGGAGGCTCTGGAAACACCATATATTTT
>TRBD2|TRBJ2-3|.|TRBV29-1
CSVDTGLAGVRTDTQYF
TGCAGCGTTGACACCGGACTAGCGGGAGTTCGGACAGATACGCAGTATTTT
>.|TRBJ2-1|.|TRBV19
CASSIVAGSDHGNEQFF
TGTGCCAGTAGTATAGTTGCAGGGTCTGACCACGGGAATGAGCAGTTCTTC
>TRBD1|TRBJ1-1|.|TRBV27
CASRTGGFTEAFF
TGTGCCAGCAGGACAGGGGGCTTCACTGAAGCTTTCTTT
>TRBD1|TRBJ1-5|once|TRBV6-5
CASSYSTGNIWPQHF
TGTGCCAGCAGTTACTCGACAGGGAACATTTGGCCCCAGCATTTT
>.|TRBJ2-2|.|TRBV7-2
CASSSRSGTGELFF
TGTGCCAGCAGCTCGCGTTCGGGCACCGGGGAGCTGTTTTTT
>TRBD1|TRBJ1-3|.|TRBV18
CASSPTAGGLSGNTIYF
TGTGCCAGCTCACCTACAGCAGGGGGTCTCTCTGGAAACACCATATATTTT
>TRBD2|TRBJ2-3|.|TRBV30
CAWSAGGKRDTQYF
TGTGCCTGGAGCGCGGGAGGGAAGAGGGATACGCAGTATTTT
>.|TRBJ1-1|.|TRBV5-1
CASSSPGVGTEAFF
TGCGCCAGCAGCTCCCCAGGGGTGGGCACTGAAGCTTTCTTT
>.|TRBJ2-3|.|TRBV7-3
CASSPTRTDTQYF
TGTGCCAGCAGCCCGACAAGAACAGATACGCAGTATTTT
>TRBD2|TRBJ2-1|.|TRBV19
CASSPRGGRYGNEQFF
TGTGCCAGTAGTCCCCGCGGCGGGAGGTACGGCAATGAGCAGTTCTTC
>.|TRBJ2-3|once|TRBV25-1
CASSEPGVQDTQYF
TGTGCCAGCAGTGAACCAGGGGTACAAGATACGCAGTATTTT
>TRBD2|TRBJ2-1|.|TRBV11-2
CASSSGTRVYNEQFF
TGTGCCAGCAGCTCCGGGACTAGGGTCTACAATGAGCAGTTCTTC
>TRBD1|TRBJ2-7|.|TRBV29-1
CSVSGQGIEQYF
TGCAGCGTATCGGGACAGGGGATCGAGCAGTACTTC
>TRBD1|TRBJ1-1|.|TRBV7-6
CASSLAYRGKNTEAFF
TGTGCCAGCAGCTTGGCATACAGGGGTAAGAACACTGAAGCTTTCTTT
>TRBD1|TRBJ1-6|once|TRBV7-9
CASSLEDRVIYNSPLHF
TGTGCCAGCAGCTTAGAGGACAGGGTGATCTATAATTCACCCCTCCACTTT
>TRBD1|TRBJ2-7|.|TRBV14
CASSPLGTGINEQYF
TGTGCCAGCAGCCCCCTGGGGACAGGGATCAACGAGCAGTACTTC
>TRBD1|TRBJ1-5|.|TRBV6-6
CASRPGQGASNQPQHF
TGTGCCAGCAGACCGGGACAGGGGGCAAGCAATCAGCCCCAGCATTTT
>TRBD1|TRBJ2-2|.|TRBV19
CASSSQGSTGELFF
TGTGCCAGTAGTTCACAGGGGAGCACCGGGGAGCTGTTTTTT
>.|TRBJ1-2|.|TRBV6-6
CASSRKGDGYTF
TGTGCCAGCAGTCGGAAAGGGGATGGCTACACCTTC
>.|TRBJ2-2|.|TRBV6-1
CASSEAGRGRLAPKAGELFF
TGTGCCAGCAGTGAAGCCGGGCGGGGGCGGCTAGCGCCAAAAGCCGGGGAGCTGTTTTTT
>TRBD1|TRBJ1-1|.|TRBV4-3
CASSQITGGNTEAFF
TGCGCCAGCAGCCAAATAACAGGGGGCAACACTGAAGCTTTCTTT
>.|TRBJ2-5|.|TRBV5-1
CASSFQGREEETQYF
TGCGCCAGCAGCTTCCAGGGGCGAGAAGAAGAGACCCAGTACTTC
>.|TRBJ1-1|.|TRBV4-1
CASSYPGRIGEAFF
TGCGCCAGCAGCTACCCGGGAAGGATTGGTGAAGCTTTCTTT
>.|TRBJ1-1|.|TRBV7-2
CASSPEYANRLEVFF
TGTGCCAGCAGCCCCGAGTACGCTAACAGGTTAGAGGTTTTCTTT
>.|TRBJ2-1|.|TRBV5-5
CASSLVASIHEQFF
TGTGCCAGCAGCTTGGTGGCTAGTATCCATGAGCAGTTCTTC
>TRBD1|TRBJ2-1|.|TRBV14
CASSPIRTGDYNEQFF
TGTGCCAGCAGCCCGATCCGGACAGGGGATTACAATGAGCAGTTCTTC
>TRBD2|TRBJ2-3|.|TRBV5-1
CASSLGRGADTQYF
TGCGCCAGCAGCTTGGGGCGGGGGGCAGATACGCAGTATTTT
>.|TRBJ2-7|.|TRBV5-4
CASSLARTAPGVEQYF
TGTGCCAGCAGCTTGGCCCGTACCGCCCCCGGGGTCGAGCAGTACTTC
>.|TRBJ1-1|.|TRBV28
CASAGLRETEAFF
TGTGCCAGCGCCGGATTGAGGGAGACTGAAGCTTTCTTT
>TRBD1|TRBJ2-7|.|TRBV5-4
CASSPTGTGGFYEQYF
TGTGCCAGCAGCCCGACCGGGACAGGGGGCTTCTACGAGCAGTACTTC
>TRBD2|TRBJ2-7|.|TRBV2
CASRGEGQGQYF
TGTGCCAGCCGCGGGGAGGGGCAGGGGCAGTACTTC
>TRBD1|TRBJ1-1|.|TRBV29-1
CSVVDRGRSTEAFF
TGCAGCGTTGTGGACAGGGGTAGGAGCACTGAAGCTTTCTTT